The 21 T cell receptor beta chains reported below all come from one sample, sequenced in a study of T cells in localized non-small cell lung cancer. The protocol was immunoSEQ multiplex PCR, while the TCRdb copy is restricted to in-frame clones and leaves out a portion. The table lists about 59,000 clones, about 90% of them singletons. This material consisted of peripheral blood, taken before any cancer treatment. These receptors were collected from a man aged 35-75 years with stage I squamous cell lung carcinoma.

The chain employs TRBV20-1 and TRBJ2-7, with D unclear. Trimming took off 2 bases at V and 4 bases at J, with 6 bases between the two ends. The germline CDR1 and CDR2 sequences are DFQATT and SNEGSKA (reference sequence). This CDR3 is 11 amino acids long. This CDR3 reads CSARMGYEQYF. The CDR3 bases are TGCAGTGCTAGAATGGGATACGAGCAGTACTTC.

The genes are TRBV7-9 and TRBJ1-1; TRBD1 agrees at 7 bases. This CDR3 has 14 amino acids. Germline V gene sequence: CDR1 SEHNR, CDR2 FQNEAQ (reference sequence). The V segment lost 4 bases and the J segment 1 base; nucleotides outside the gene matches: 3. Written as DNA, the CDR3 is TGTGCCAGCAGCTCCAGGGGGGAGAACACTGAAGCTTTCTTT. Amino acids: CASSSRGENTEAFF.

V is TRBV6-5 and J is TRBJ1-2; D perhaps matches TRBD1 (5 bases). V was trimmed by 7 bases and J by 5 bases, leaving 14 bases between them. In germline, CDR1 is MNHEY, CDR2 SVGAGI. The CDR3 consists of 13 residues. Here the CDR3 DNA reads TGTGCCAGCATCCAACCCGGGGGGTATGGCTACACCTTC. Translated: CASIQPGGYGYTF.

On this clone itself: The junction departs from the called germline gene at one end, perhaps through a read error. V is TRBV4-3 and J is TRBJ2-1; perhaps TRBD1 as D (6 bases). Germline CDR1 and CDR2: LGHNA and YSLEER. This CDR3 contains 14 residues. The CDR3 spells CTSSQGGRYNEQFF. CDR3 coding DNA: TGCACCAGCAGCCAAGGGGGACGGTACAATGAGCAGTTCTTC.

This chain links TRBV5-1 with TRBJ2-3, with 8 bases aligning to TRBD2. The length of the CDR3 is 17 residues. J gave up 0 bases and V 3 bases, and 9 bases lay outside the gene matches. Germline V gene lookup returns CDR1 SGHRS and CDR2 YFSETQ. CDR3 amino acids: CASSSLPAGESTDTQYF. CDR3 bases: TGCGCCAGCAGCTCGCTTCCAGCGGGAGAGAGCACAGATACGCAGTATTTT.

The rearrangement uses TRBV13 and TRBJ2-3; D gene ambiguous. Germline loops: CDR1 PRHDT, CDR2 FYEKMQ (reference sequence). The CDR3 runs to 15 residues. Trimming shortened V by 5 bases and J by 2 bases, and 14 bases separated the two germline ends. The DNA of the CDR3 is TGTGCCAGCAGCGCGAGACGACGGTCCACAGATACGCAGTATTTT. Residues: CASSARRRSTDTQYF.

CDR3 amino acids: CASTERGHNNYGYTF. CDR3 nucleotide sequence: TGTGCCAGCACCGAAAGGGGACACAATAACTATGGCTACACCTTC. The V and J genes are TRBV27 and TRBJ1-2; D perhaps matches TRBD1 (6 bases). Germline CDR1 reads MNHEY; CDR2 reads SMNVEV (reference sequence). V gave up 7 bases and J gave up 1 base, with 16 bases separating them. CDR3 length: 15 amino acids.

The V call is TRBV5-4, the J call TRBJ2-2; D unclear. Germline assignment: CDR1 SGHNT and CDR2 YYREEE (reference sequence). The CDR3 has 16 amino acids. Trimming took off 1 base at V and 2 bases at J, with 12 bases between the two ends. This CDR3 is CASSLNPSTNTGELFF. CDR3 nucleotides: TGTGCCAGCAGCTTGAACCCCTCCACTAACACCGGGGAGCTGTTTTTT.

This chain uses TRBV19 with TRBJ2-7; D perhaps matches TRBD1 (5 bases). The CDR3 sequence is 14 residues long. In germline, CDR1 is LNHDA, CDR2 SQIVND (reference sequence). The germline V and J ends were trimmed by 1 base and 4 bases, with 11 bases remaining between them. DNA of the CDR3: TGTGCCAGTAGTATAGGGGCAGGGAAGTACGAGCAGTACTTC. It codes for CASSIGAGKYEQYF.

The rearrangement uses TRBV7-2 and TRBJ2-2; D is unclear. Trimming cost V 1 base and J 4 bases, with 13 bases left between them. CDR3 size: 16 residues. CDR1 SGHTA and CDR2 FQGNSA come from the germline V gene. CDR3 amino acids: CASSLVAATSTGELFF. The CDR3 nucleotides read TGTGCCAGCAGCTTAGTGGCAGCCACAAGCACCGGGGAGCTGTTTTTT.

This chain uses TRBV5-1 with TRBJ2-3; no firm D call. V dropped 4 bases and J dropped 0 bases, with 12 bases sitting between them. The CDR3 runs 15 residues. Germline loops: CDR1 SGHRS, CDR2 YFSETQ. This chain's CDR3 is CASSPRAVSTDTQYF. In DNA, the CDR3 is TGCGCCAGCAGCCCCCGGGCGGTTAGCACAGATACGCAGTATTTT.

This sequence joins TRBV6-4 and TRBJ2-1; 13 bases agree with TRBD2. CDR3 length: 15 residues. Trimming cost V 5 bases and J 8 bases; bases outside gene matches: 6. Germline V gene lookup returns CDR1 MRHNA and CDR2 SNTAGT. CDR3 in amino acids: CASSTSGRGSDEQFF. The CDR3 coding sequence is TGTGCCAGCAGTACTAGCGGGAGGGGATCGGATGAGCAGTTCTTC.

The V and J genes are TRBV28 and TRBJ1-4; D uncertain. Germline V gene data show CDR1 as MDHEN and CDR2 as SYDVKM. This CDR3 comprises 15 residues. The germline V and J ends were trimmed by 2 bases and 0 bases, with 7 bases remaining between them. CDR3 region: CASSLKVATNEKLFF. The CDR3, as DNA: TGTGCCAGCAGTTTAAAGGTTGCAACTAATGAAAAACTGTTTTTT.

The V call is TRBV27, the J call TRBJ1-2; 7 bases fit TRBD1. V shed 3 bases and J 7 bases; nucleotides not matched to a gene: 8. This CDR3 has 14 residues. Per germline, CDR1 MNHEY and CDR2 SMNVEV (reference sequence). The DNA for the CDR3 is TGTGCCAGCAGTTTGGACAGGTTCGCGGCTGGCTACACCTTC. Translated, it gives CASSLDRFAAGYTF.

The chain uses TRBV5-1 and TRBJ2-1; 8 bases match TRBD2. With V trimmed by 4 bases and J by 6 bases, 9 bases remained unmatched. This CDR3 contains 15 residues. Germline CDR1 and CDR2: SGHRS and YFSETQ. This CDR3 reads CASSPWTSSGNEQFF. CDR3 coding DNA: TGCGCCAGCAGCCCCTGGACTAGCTCTGGCAATGAGCAGTTCTTC.

This clone was seen once. The chain couples TRBV9 to TRBJ2-5, with TRBD1 identical over 10 bases. The germline gives CDR1 SGDLS, CDR2 YYNGEE. This CDR3 has 15 amino acids. Unmatched junction bases numbered 7, after V lost 0 bases and J lost 8 bases. The CDR3 bases are TGTGCCAGCAGCGTAGCTGGACAGGGGGTGGGAACCCAGTACTTC. Residues: CASSVAGQGVGTQYF.

The chain carries TRBV19 and TRBJ2-2; 10 bases align to TRBD2. Germline CDR1 reads LNHDA; CDR2 reads SQIVND (reference sequence). CDR3 length: 14 residues. The ends lost 7 bases at V and 4 bases at J; junction bases unmatched: 3. In nucleotides, the CDR3 is TGTGCCAGTATGCTAGCGGGAGCCACCGGGGAGCTGTTTTTT. Protein: CASMLAGATGELFF.

The chain joins TRBV11-2 to TRBJ1-3, with TRBD1 as a possible D gene (6 bases). The CDR3 extends over 15 amino acids. Trimming cost V 8 bases and J 2 bases, with 16 bases left between them. Per the germline V gene, CDR1 is SGHAT and CDR2 is FQNNGV. The CDR3 is CASCPGASPGNTIYF. CDR3 nucleotides: TGTGCCAGCTGTCCGGGGGCCTCCCCTGGAAACACCATATATTTT.

The chain employs TRBV7-2 and TRBJ1-2; D is uncertain. CDR1 SGHTA and CDR2 FQGNSA come from the germline V gene. Trimming removed 3 bases from V and 7 bases from J, with 18 bases in between. The CDR3 sequence is 15 residues long. CDR3 bases: TGTGCCAGCAGCTTTAATGGCGGAACCCCCACTGGCTACACCTTC. Amino acid sequence: CASSFNGGTPTGYTF.

The CDR3 nucleotides read TGTGCCAGCAGTGACGGCTACCAGCAGTTCTTC. Protein sequence: CASSDGYQQFF. This chain links TRBV2 with TRBJ2-1; no clear D. Trimming left V 3 bases short and J 11 bases short, with 8 bases between. The length of the CDR3 is 11 residues. Germline CDR1 reads SNHLY; CDR2 reads FYNNEI.

The chain carries TRBV7-2 and TRBJ2-1; D tentatively fits TRBD1 or TRBD2 (5 bases each). The CDR3 is 16 amino acids. The V gene lost 5 bases and the J gene lost 0 bases, with 14 bases spanning the gap. The germline V gene encodes CDR1 SGHTA and CDR2 FQGNSA. CDR3 DNA: TGTGCCAGCAGCACCACCGGGGCTCCCTCCTACAATGAGCAGTTCTTC. Translation gives CASSTTGAPSYNEQFF.